This T cell receptor (beta chain) was observed in a study of yellow fever vaccine responses in identical twins. TCRdb called the RT-PCR reads again in MiXCR, with one record for every CDR3 protein. The profile shows tens of thousands of distinct CDR3 sequences, roughly 73% of them singletons. The length of the CDR3 is 13 residues. V was clipped by 5 bases and J by 2 bases, with 10 bases between them. Whole-study results and caveats: Among the twins, the vaccine T cell response reportedly seemed partly convergent and partly personalized.

Concerning this clonotype itself: Its specificity is unknown.

The rearrangement uses TRBV12-3 or TRBV12-4 and TRBJ2-7, with a possible D match to TRBD1 (5 bases). The receptor comes from a woman aged 18 to 35 who received the yellow fever vaccine. Specimen: T cells from blood (PBMCs), unsorted or a sorted subset (not recorded which), collected before or after yellow fever vaccination (not recorded which). CDR3 sequence (DNA): TGTGCCAGCAGTCCCAGGGCTACCTACGAGCAGTACTTC. It encodes CASSPRATYEQYF.